One T cell receptor (beta chain) is described in this entry. This sample is part of a study of T cell changes during pregnancy in multiple sclerosis. The CDR3 consists of 14 residues. Germline CDR1 reads SQVTM; CDR2 reads ANQGSEA. Trimming cost V 3 bases and J 4 bases, with 15 bases left between them. Repertoires were generated with immunoSEQ multiplex PCR, while TCRdb's copy carries only in-frame clones and drops some. There are about 46,000 clones in the sample; 90% to 95% occur only once, and around 4.7% lies in the top ten. This chain connects TRBV29-1 to TRBJ1-1; a possible D gene is TRBD1 (5 bases). The sequencing here drew on CD8+ T cells from peripheral blood mononuclear cells, taken in the first trimester of pregnancy. The origin of this receptor is a female donor with multiple sclerosis, enrolled in a pregnancy study. The CDR3 nucleotides are TGCAGCGTTGATGAGGCAAGGGGCGGCACTGAAGCTTTCTTT. It translates to CSVDEARGGTEAFF. Full variable domain (remainder filled in from reference TRBV29-1 and TRBJ1-1): SAVISQKPSRDICQRGTSLTIQCQVDSQVTMMFWYRQQPGQSLTLIATANQGSEATYESGFVIDKFPISRPNLTFSTLTVSNMSPEDSSIYLCSVDEARGGTEAFFGQGTRLTVV.